This entry features one TCR beta chain sequence. Antigen unknown. This CDR3 has 15 amino acids. CDR1 SGHTA and CDR2 FQGNSA come from the germline V gene. The libraries of TRB cDNA were prepared using 5' RACE with UMI labels. TCRdb reanalyzed the 5' RACE reads and collapses them to one entry per CDR3 protein, without DNA. This table lists some 140,000 distinct CDR3 sequences. The data derive from a study of CXCR3-negative and CXCR3-positive naive CD8 T cells. Study-level information: There were around 140 million TRB reads altogether, and each library had about 1.5 +/- 0.3 million of them. General observations from the study: Partly lower CXCR3 expression followed cryopreservation, and most assays relied on fresh PBMCs. Higher TRB CDR3 hydrophobicity marked CXCR3-positive naive cells relative to CXCR3-negative naive cells.

The sequence was obtained from a human donor in good health. Some clones in this sample may be carry-over from other donors' samples. The chain uses TRBV7-2 and TRBJ2-7; without DNA, the TCRdb call of TRBD1 cannot be checked. Sequencing used naive CXCR3+ CD8+ T cells from blood. Subset reported: CD45RO-CCR7+CD27+CD95- naive CD8+ T cells expressing CXCR3 (TNR3+). CDR3 protein: CASSLKRAGGPEQYF. The full variable domain, rest sourced from reference TRBV7-2 and TRBJ2-7, is GAGVSQSPSNKVTEKGKDVELRCDPISGHTALYWYRQSLGQGLEFLIYFQGNSAPDKSGLPSDRFSAERTGGSVSTLTIQRTQQEDSAVYLCASSLKRAGGPEQYFGPGTRLTVT.